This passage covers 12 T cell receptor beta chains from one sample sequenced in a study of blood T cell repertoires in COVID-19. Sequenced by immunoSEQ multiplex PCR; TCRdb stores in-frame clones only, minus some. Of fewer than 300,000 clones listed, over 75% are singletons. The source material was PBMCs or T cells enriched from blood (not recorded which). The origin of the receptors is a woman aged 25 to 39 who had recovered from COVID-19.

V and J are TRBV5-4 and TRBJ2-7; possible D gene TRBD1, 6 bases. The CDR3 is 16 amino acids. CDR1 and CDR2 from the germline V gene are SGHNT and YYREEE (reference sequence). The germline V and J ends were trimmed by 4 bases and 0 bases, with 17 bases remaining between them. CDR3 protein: CASSIGLRTVSYEQYF. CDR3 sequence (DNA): TGTGCCAGCAGCATTGGCCTCCGGACAGTCTCCTACGAGCAGTACTTC.

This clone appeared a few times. CDR3 sequence: CASSGAEVRGYNEQFF. CDR3 in DNA: TGTGCCAGCAGCGGGGCCGAGGTGAGAGGCTACAATGAGCAGTTCTTC. The chain uses TRBV13 and TRBJ2-1, with TRBD1 as a possible D gene (5 bases). Trimming took off 5 bases at V and 3 bases at J, with 17 bases between the two ends. Germline CDR1 and CDR2: PRHDT and FYEKMQ (reference sequence). The CDR3 length is 16 residues.

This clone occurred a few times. CDR3: CASSPYRQGAYQPQHF. Here the CDR3 DNA reads TGTGCCAGCAGTCCCTATCGACAGGGGGCATATCAGCCCCAGCATTTT. V gene TRBV6-2 or TRBV6-3 combines with J gene TRBJ1-5, with 10 bases matching TRBD1. Trimming at V came to 5 bases and at J to 5 bases, leaving 9 bases not matched to a gene. CDR3 size: 16 residues. Germline V gene sequence: CDR1 MNHEY, CDR2 SVGEGT.

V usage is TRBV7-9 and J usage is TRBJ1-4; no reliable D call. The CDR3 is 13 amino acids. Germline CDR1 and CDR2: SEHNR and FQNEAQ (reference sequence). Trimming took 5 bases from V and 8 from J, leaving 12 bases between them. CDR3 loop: CASSRTEGEKLFF. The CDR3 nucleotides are TGTGCCAGCAGCCGGACGGAGGGAGAAAAACTGTTTTTT. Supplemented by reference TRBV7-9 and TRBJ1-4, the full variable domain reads DTGVSQNPRHKITKRGQNVTFRCDPISEHNRLYWYRQTLGQGPEFLTYFQNEAQLEKSRLLSDRFSAERPKGSFSTLEIQRTEQGDSAMYLCASSRTEGEKLFFGSGTQLSVL.

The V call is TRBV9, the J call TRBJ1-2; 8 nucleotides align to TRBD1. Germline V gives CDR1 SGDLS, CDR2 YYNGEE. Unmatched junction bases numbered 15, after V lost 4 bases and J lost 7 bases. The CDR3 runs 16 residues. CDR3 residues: CASSPGQGTVSGGYTF. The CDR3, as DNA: TGTGCCAGCAGCCCCGGACAGGGAACCGTTTCAGGTGGCTACACCTTC.

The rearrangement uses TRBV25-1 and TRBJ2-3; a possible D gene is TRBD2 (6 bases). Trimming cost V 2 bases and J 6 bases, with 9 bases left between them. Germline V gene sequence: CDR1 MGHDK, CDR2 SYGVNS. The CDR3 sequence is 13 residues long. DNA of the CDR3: TGTGCCAGCAGTGAACTAGCGAGGGATACGCAGTATTTT. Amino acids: CASSELARDTQYF.

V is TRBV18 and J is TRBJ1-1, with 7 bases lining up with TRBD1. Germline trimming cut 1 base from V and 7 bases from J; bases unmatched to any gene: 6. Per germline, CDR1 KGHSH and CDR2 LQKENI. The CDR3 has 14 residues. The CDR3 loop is CASSPQTGSFEAFF. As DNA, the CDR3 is TGTGCCAGCTCACCACAGACAGGGTCCTTTGAAGCTTTCTTT.

CDR3 bases: TGCGCCAGCAGCCAAGAACGTAGGGACAGGAACTACGAGCAGTACTTC. This sequence encodes CASSQERRDRNYEQYF. The V gene is TRBV4-1, the J gene TRBJ2-7, with 8 bases fitting TRBD1. CDR1 MGHRA and CDR2 YSYEKL come from the germline V gene. This CDR3 region has 16 residues. With 0 bases clipped from V and 3 bases from J, the junction kept 7 bases outside the gene matches.

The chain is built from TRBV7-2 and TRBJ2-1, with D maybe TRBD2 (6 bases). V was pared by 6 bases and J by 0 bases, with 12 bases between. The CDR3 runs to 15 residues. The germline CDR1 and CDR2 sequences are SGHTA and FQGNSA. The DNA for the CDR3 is TGTGCCAGCAGGTCTGGCGGGAACTCCTACAATGAGCAGTTCTTC. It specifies CASRSGGNSYNEQFF.

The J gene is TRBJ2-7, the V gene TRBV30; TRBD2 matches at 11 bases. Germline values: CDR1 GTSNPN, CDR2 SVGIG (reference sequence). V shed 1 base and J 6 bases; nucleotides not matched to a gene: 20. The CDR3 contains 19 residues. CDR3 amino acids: CAWSAPPRGSGRARGEQYF. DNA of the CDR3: TGTGCCTGGAGTGCACCTCCCAGGGGTAGCGGGAGGGCGAGGGGCGAGCAGTACTTC. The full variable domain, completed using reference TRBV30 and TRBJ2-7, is SQTIHQWPATLVQPVGSPLSLECTVEGTSNPNLYWYRQAAGRGLQLLFYSVGIGQISSEVPQNLSASRPQDRQFILSSKKLLLSDSGFYLCAWSAPPRGSGRARGEQYFGPGTRLTVT.

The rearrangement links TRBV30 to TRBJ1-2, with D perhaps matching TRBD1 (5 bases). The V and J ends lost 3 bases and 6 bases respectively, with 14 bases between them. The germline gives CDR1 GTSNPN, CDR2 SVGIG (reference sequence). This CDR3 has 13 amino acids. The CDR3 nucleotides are TGTGCCTGGAGCCTTCAGGGTGAGGATGGCTACACCTTC. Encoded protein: CAWSLQGEDGYTF.

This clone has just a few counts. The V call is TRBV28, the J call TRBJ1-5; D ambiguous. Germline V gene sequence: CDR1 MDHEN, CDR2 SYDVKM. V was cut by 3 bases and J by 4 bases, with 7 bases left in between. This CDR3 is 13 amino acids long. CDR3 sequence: CASSFRVNQPQHF. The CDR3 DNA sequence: TGTGCCAGCAGTTTTAGAGTGAATCAGCCCCAGCATTTT.